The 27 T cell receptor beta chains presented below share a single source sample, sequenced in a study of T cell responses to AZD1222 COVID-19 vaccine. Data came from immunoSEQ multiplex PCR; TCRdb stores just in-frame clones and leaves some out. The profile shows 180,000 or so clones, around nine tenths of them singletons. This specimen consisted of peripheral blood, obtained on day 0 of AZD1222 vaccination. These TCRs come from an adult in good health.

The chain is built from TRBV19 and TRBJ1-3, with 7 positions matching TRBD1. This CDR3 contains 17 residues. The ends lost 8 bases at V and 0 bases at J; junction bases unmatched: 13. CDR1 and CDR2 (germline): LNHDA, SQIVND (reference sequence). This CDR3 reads CASGTGTAKYSGNTIYF. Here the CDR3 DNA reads TGTGCCAGTGGTACCGGGACAGCTAAATACTCTGGAAACACCATATATTTT.

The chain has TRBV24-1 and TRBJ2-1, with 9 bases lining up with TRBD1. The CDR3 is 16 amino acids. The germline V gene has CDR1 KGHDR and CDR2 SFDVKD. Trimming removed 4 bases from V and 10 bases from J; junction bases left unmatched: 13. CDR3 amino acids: CATSEFAGTGLGEQFF. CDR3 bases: TGTGCCACCAGTGAGTTTGCCGGGACAGGGCTAGGGGAGCAGTTCTTC.

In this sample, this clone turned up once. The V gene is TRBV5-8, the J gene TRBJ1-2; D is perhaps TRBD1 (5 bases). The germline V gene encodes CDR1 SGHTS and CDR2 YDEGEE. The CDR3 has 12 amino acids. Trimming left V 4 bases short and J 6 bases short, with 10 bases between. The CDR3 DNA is TGTGCCAGCAGCGAGTGGGGGAATGGCTACACCTTC. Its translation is CASSEWGNGYTF.

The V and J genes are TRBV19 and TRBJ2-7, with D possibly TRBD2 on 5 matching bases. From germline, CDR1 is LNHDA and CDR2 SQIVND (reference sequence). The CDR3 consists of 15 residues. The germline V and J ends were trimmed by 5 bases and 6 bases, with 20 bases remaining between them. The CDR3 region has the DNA TGTGCCAGTAGTTCTCGGGATCCTGTTTTCAGCGAGCAGTACTTC. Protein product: CASSSRDPVFSEQYF. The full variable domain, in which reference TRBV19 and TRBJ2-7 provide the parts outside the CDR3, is DGGITQSPKYLFRKEGQNVTLSCEQNLNHDAMYWYRQDPGQGLRLIYYSQIVNDFQKGDIAEGYSVSREKKESFPLTVTSAQKNPTAFYLCASSSRDPVFSEQYFGPGTRLTVT.

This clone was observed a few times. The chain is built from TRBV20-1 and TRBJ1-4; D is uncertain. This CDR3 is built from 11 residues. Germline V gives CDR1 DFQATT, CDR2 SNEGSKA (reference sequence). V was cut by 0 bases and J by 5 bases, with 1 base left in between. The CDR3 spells CSARENEKLFF. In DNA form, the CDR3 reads TGCAGTGCTAGAGAAAATGAAAAACTGTTTTTT.

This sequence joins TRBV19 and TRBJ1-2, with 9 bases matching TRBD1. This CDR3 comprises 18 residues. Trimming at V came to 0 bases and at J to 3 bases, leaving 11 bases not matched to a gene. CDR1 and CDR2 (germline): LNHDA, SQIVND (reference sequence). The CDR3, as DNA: TGTGCCAGTAGTATAGATCTAGGCCCGGGACAGGGATACTATGGCTACACCTTC. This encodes CASSIDLGPGQGYYGYTF. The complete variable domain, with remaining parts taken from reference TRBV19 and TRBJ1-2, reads DGGITQSPKYLFRKEGQNVTLSCEQNLNHDAMYWYRQDPGQGLRLIYYSQIVNDFQKGDIAEGYSVSREKKESFPLTVTSAQKNPTAFYLCASSIDLGPGQGYYGYTFGSGTRLTVV.

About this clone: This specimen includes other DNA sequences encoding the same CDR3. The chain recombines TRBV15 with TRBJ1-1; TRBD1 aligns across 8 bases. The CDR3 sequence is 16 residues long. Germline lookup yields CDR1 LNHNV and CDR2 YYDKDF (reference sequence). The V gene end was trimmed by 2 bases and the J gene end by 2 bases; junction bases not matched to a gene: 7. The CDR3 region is CATSRTPGQGNTEAFF. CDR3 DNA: TGTGCCACCAGCAGAACCCCTGGACAGGGAAACACTGAAGCTTTCTTT.

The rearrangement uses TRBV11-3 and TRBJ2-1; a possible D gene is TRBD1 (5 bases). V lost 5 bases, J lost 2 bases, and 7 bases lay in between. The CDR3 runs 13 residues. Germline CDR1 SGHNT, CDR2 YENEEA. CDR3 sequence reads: CASSTDTYNEQFF. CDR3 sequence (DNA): TGTGCCAGCAGCACGGACACCTACAATGAGCAGTTCTTC.

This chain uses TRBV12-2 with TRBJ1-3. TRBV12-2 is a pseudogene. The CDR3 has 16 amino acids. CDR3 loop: CASRLVAGPSGNTIYF. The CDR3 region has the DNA TGTGCAAGTCGCTTAGTAGCAGGCCCCTCTGGAAACACCATATATTTT.

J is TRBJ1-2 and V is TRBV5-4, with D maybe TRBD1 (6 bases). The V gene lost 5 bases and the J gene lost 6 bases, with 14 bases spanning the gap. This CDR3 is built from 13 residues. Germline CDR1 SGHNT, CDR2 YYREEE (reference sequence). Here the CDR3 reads CASRSNREDGYTF. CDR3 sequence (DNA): TGTGCCAGCAGATCAAACAGGGAAGATGGCTACACCTTC.

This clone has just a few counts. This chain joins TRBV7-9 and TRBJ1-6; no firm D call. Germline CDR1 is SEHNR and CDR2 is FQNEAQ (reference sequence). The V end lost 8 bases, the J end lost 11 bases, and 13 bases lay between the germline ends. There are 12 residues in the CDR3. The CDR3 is CASQSGVAPLHF. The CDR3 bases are TGTGCCAGCCAATCCGGTGTGGCACCCCTCCACTTT.

This chain's CDR3 is CASQNQGVYSPLHF. DNA for the CDR3: TGTGCCAGCCAAAACCAGGGGGTTTATTCACCCCTCCACTTT. The chain has TRBV3-1 (or the pseudogene TRBV3-2) and TRBJ1-6, with 7 positions matching TRBD1. CDR1 and CDR2 (germline): LGHDT, YNNKEL (reference sequence). The CDR3 length is 14 residues. V shed 8 bases, J shed 8 bases, and the junction held 9 bases outside the gene matches.

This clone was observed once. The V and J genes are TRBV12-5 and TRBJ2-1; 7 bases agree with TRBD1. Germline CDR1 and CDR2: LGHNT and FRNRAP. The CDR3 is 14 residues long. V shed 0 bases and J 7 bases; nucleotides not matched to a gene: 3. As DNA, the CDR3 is TGTGCTAGTGGTTTGGTAATGGGACAGAATGAGCAGTTCTTC. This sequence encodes CASGLVMGQNEQFF.

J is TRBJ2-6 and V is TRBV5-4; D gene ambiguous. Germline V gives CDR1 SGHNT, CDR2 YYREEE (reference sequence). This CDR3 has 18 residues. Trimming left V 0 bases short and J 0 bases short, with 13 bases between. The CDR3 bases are TGTGCCAGCAGCTTGGGCATAACCCTTACCTCTGGGGCCAACGTCCTGACTTTC. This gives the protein CASSLGITLTSGANVLTF.

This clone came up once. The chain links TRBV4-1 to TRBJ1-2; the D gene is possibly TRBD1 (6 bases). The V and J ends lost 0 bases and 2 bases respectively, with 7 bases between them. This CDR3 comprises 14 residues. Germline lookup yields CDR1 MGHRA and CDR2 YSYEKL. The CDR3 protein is CASSQEGGNYGYTF. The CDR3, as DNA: TGCGCCAGCAGCCAAGAAGGGGGGAACTATGGCTACACCTTC.

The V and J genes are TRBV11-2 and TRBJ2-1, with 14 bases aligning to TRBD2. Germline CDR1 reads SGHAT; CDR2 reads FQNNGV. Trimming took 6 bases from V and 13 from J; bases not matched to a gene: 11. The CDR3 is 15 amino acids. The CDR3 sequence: CASRRPGLAGVEQFF. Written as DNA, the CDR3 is TGTGCCAGCAGACGCCCGGGACTAGCGGGAGTAGAACAGTTCTTC.

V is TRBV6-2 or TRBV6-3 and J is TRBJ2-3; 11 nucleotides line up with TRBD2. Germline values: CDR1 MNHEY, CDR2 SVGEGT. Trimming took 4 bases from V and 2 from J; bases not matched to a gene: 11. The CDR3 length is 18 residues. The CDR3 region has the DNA TGTGCCAGCAGTTCTAACCCGGGACTAGCGGTACTCACAGATACGCAGTATTTT. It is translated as CASSSNPGLAVLTDTQYF.

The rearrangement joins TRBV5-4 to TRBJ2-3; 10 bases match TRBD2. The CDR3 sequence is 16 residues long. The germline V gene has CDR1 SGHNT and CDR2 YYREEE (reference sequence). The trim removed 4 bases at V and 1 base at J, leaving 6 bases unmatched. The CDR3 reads CASSVYLAGGTDTQYF. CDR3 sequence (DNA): TGTGCCAGCAGCGTCTACCTAGCGGGAGGCACAGATACGCAGTATTTT.

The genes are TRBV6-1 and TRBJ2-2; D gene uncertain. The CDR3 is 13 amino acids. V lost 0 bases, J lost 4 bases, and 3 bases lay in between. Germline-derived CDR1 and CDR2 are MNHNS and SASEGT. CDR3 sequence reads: CASSEARTGELFF. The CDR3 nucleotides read TGTGCCAGCAGTGAAGCGCGCACCGGGGAGCTGTTTTTT.

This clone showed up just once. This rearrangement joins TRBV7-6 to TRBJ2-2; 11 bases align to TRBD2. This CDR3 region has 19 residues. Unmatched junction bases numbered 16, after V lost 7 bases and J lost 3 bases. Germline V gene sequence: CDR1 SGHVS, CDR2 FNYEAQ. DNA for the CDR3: TGTGCCAGCACCTTGGGGTCTAGCGGGAGGACTACATACACCGGGGAGCTGTTTTTT. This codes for CASTLGSSGRTTYTGELFF.

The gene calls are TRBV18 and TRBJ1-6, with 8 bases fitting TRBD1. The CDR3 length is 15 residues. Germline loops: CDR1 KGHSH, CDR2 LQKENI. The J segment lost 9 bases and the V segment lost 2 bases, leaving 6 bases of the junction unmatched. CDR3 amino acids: CASSPTGQAGSPLHF. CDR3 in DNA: TGTGCCAGCTCACCAACGGGACAGGCCGGTTCACCCCTCCACTTT.

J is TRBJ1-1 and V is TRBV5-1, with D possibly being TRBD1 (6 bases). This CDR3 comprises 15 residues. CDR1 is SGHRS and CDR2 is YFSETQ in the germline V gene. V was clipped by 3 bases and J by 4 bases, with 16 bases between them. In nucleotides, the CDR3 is TGCGCCAGCAGCTGGCAGGGGTCGTCGGGCACTGAAGCTTTCTTT. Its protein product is CASSWQGSSGTEAFF.

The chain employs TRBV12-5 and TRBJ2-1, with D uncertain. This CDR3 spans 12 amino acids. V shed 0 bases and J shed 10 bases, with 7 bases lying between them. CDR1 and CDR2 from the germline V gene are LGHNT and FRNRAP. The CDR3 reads CASGLVGREQFF. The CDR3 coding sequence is TGTGCTAGTGGTTTGGTTGGCAGGGAGCAGTTCTTC.

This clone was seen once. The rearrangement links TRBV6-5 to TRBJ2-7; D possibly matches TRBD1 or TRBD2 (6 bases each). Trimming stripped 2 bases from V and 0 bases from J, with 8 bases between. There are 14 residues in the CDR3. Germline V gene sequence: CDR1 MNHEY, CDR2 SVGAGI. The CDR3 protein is CASSYTGASYEQYF. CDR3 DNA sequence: TGTGCCAGCAGTTACACGGGGGCCTCCTACGAGCAGTACTTC.

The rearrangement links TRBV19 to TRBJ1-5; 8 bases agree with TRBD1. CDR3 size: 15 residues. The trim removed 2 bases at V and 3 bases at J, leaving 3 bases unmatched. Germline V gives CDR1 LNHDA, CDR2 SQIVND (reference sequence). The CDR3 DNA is TGTGCCAGTAGTATAAGCAGGGGGCTCAATCAGCCCCAGCATTTT. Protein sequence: CASSISRGLNQPQHF.

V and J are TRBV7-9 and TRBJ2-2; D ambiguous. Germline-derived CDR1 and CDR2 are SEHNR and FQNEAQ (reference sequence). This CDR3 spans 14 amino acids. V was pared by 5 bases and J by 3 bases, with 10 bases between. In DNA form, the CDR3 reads TGTGCCAGCAGCGAACGGGCCTACACCGGGGAGCTGTTTTTT. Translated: CASSERAYTGELFF.

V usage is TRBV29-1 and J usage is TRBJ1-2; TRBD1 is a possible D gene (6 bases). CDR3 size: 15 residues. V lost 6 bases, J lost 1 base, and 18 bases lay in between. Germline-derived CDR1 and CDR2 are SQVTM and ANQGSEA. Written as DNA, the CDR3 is TGCAGCGTCGGGACATTGGTGACGAATAACTATGGCTACACCTTC. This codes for CSVGTLVTNNYGYTF.